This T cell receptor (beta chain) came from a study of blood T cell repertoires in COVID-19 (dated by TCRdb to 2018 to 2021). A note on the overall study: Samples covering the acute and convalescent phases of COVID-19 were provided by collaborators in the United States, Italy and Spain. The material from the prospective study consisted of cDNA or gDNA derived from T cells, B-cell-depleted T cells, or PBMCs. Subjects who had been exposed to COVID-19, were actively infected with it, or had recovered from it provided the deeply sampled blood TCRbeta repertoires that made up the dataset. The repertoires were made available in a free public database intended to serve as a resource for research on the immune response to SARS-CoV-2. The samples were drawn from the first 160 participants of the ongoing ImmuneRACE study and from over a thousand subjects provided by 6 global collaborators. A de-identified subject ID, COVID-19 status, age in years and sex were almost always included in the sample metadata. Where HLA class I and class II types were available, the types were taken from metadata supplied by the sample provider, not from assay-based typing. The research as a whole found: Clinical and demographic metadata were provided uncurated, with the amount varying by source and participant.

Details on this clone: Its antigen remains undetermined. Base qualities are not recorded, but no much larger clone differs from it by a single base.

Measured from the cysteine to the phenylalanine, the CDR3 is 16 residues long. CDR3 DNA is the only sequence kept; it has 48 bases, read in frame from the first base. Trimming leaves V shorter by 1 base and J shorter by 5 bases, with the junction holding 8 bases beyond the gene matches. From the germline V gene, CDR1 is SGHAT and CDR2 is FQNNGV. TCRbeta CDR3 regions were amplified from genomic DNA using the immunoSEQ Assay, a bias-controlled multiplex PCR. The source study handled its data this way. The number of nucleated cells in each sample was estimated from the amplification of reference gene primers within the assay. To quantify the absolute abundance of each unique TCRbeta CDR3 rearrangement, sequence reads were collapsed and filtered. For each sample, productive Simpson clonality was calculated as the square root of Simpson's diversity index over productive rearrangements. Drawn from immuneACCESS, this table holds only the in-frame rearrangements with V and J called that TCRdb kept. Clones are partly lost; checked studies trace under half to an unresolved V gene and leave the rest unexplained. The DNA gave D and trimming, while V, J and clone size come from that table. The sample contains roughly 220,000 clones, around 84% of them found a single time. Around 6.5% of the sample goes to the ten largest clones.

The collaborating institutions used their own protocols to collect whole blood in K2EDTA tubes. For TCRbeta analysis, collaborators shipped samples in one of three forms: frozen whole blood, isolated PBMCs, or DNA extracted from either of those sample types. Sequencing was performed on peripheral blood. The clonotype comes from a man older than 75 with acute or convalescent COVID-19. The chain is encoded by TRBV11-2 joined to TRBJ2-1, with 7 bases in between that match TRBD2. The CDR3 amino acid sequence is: CASSLGGRAWNNEQFF. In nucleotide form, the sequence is TGTGCCAGCAGCTTAGGAGGGAGGGCCTGGAACAATGAGCAGTTCTTC.